Shown below are 6 T cell receptor beta chains from a single sample sequenced in a study of blood T cell repertoires in COVID-19 (dated by TCRdb to about 2020). Libraries were made using the immunoSEQ multiplex PCR assay. TCRdb re-hosts the immuneACCESS table, in-frame sequences only. Its copies lack some clones; in the studies checked, an unresolved V gene accounts for under half of them, and the cause for the rest is not known. The sample contains 250,000 to 300,000 clones, roughly 80% of them found a single time. In total, the top ten clones hold 4.2% of the sample. The material sequenced was peripheral blood. These receptors were obtained from a man aged 60-69 years with acute or convalescent COVID-19.

This rearrangement joins TRBV28 to TRBJ2-1; D gene uncertain. CDR1 is MDHEN and CDR2 is SYDVKM in the germline V gene. This CDR3 spans 12 amino acids. The germline V and J ends were trimmed by 1 base and 10 bases, with 8 bases remaining between them. The CDR3 DNA sequence: TGTGCCAGCAGTTTATTTGGTACAGAGCAGTTCTTC. This sequence encodes CASSLFGTEQFF. Complete variable domain (other parts from reference TRBV28 and TRBJ2-1): DVKVTQSSRYLVKRTGEKVFLECVQDMDHENMFWYRQDPGLGLRLIYFSYDVKMKEKGDIPEGYSVSREKKERFSLILESASTNQTSMYLCASSLFGTEQFFGPGTRLTVL.

The chain is built from TRBV20-1 and TRBJ2-7; no firm D call. The V gene's germline CDR1 is DFQATT and CDR2 SNEGSKA (reference sequence). The V end lost 0 bases, the J end lost 2 bases, and 2 bases lay between the germline ends. CDR3 length equals 11 residues. CDR3 in amino acids: CSARDTYEQYF. The CDR3 DNA sequence: TGCAGTGCTAGAGACACCTACGAGCAGTACTTC.

The chain recombines TRBV16 with TRBJ1-2; the match to TRBD1 covers 8 bases. The CDR3 extends over 14 amino acids. The germline V gene has CDR1 KGHSY and CDR2 FQNENV. Unmatched junction bases numbered 8, after V lost 4 bases and J lost 7 bases. The CDR3 sequence: CASSPGAGGGGYTF. CDR3 in DNA: TGTGCCAGCAGCCCCGGGGCAGGGGGCGGTGGCTACACCTTC.

The chain links TRBV19 to TRBJ2-1; D is undetermined. The CDR3 consists of 13 residues. Germline V lookup: CDR1 LNHDA, CDR2 SQIVND (reference sequence). Trimming took 5 bases from V and 2 from J, leaving 7 bases between them. DNA for the CDR3: TGTGCCAGTAGTGGCCAGACCTACAATGAGCAGTTCTTC. Amino acids: CASSGQTYNEQFF.

The chain couples TRBV5-1 to TRBJ2-7; TRBD1 is a possible D gene (5 bases). The germline gives CDR1 SGHRS, CDR2 YFSETQ. With 0 bases removed from V and 2 bases from J, the gap between germline ends came to 9 bases. The CDR3 totals 14 residues. The CDR3 region is CASSLARATYEQYF. CDR3 DNA sequence: TGCGCCAGCAGCTTGGCCAGGGCTACCTACGAGCAGTACTTC.

The chain combines TRBV28 with TRBJ2-5; D perhaps matches TRBD1 (5 bases). V was pared by 2 bases and J by 5 bases, with 15 bases between. The V gene's germline CDR1 is MDHEN and CDR2 SYDVKM. The length of the CDR3 is 15 residues. The CDR3 spells CASSLAGRPEETQYF. CDR3 sequence (DNA): TGTGCCAGCAGTTTAGCAGGGCGGCCGGAGGAGACCCAGTACTTC.